This record looks at one T cell receptor beta chain sequence and its context. Its antigen is unknown. No much larger clonotype is one base removed from it; base qualities were not supplied. The data belong to a study of a mutant IDH1 vaccine in newly diagnosed glioma (dated by TCRdb to the early 2020s). With respect to the entire study: Patients were given eight vaccinations, in weeks 1, 3, 5, 7, 11, 15, 19 and 23, which matched visits V03 through V10. Vaccination began 4-6 weeks after radiotherapy alone, or alongside temozolomide cycles in the chemotherapy-containing groups. Of the roughly 32 patients who were treated, approximately 60% were male and around 40% were female, and the mean age was around 40 years. Before enrollment, most patients had been given radiochemotherapy with temozolomide as standard therapy, while the rest had received either radiotherapy alone or temozolomide alone. Peripheral blood samples were drawn at six visits, namely V03 (baseline), V05, V07, V10, V12 and V13. For exploratory analyses, longitudinal TCRB deep sequencing was carried out in around 26 treated patients wherever samples were available.

In the germline V gene, CDR1 corresponds to KGHSH and CDR2 to LQKENI. Trimming accounts for 6 bases at V and 6 bases at J, while the number of junction bases matched to no gene is 12. The cysteine opens and the phenylalanine closes a CDR3 of 16 amino acids. Only the CDR3 part of the read is kept: 48 bases, read in frame from the first base. The time point label for this specimen denotes: week 23, last vaccination. A 20-mer mutant IDH1 peptide at 300 micrograms in Montanide made up each vaccine dose, which was injected subcutaneously together with topical imiquimod. All donors had newly diagnosed IDH1-mutant astrocytomas of WHO grade 3 or 4 that showed loss of nuclear ATRX. The samples were drawn from NOA16, a multicentre, single-arm, open-label phase I trial in Germany that tested a mutant IDH1 peptide vaccine in humans for the first time. Genomic DNA for TCRB sequencing was extracted from EDTA blood using the DNeasy Blood and Tissue Kit.

Overall study results and their limits: Across multiple MHC alleles, vaccine-induced immune responses were seen in 93.3% of patients. Pseudoprogression appeared unrelated to alterations in the top peripheral T cell clonotypes detected by TCRB sequencing. Availability determined which PBMC samples were chosen for TCRB deep sequencing. The authors stated that sample limitations prevented analyses of patient blood samples from being reproduced.

Library creation used the immunoSEQ multiplex PCR assay. Following the manufacturer's protocol, the hsTCRB Kit was used to amplify rearranged TCR beta chain sequences. An Illumina MiSeq was used to sequence the TCRB libraries. On the authors' methods: The proprietary platform of the kit vendor was used for demultiplexing, trimming and gene mapping. In TCRdb, the immuneACCESS table is reduced to in-frame sequences with V and J assigned. These tables do not hold every clone; where another copy was compared, an unresolved V gene accounts for under half, and the others remain unexplained. V and J calls and clone size are copied from that table; D and trimming were computed from the DNA. Counted in this sample were under 45,000 clones; roughly 80% of them appeared once. The ten largest clones capture 2.4% of the sample.

This TCR derives from a young woman with glioma. Some clones in this sample may be carry-over from other donors' samples. The source material was PBMCs, sampled from a glioma patient whose treatment included an IDH1 peptide vaccine. The rearranged segments are TRBV18 and TRBJ1-3; 9 bases in between match TRBD1. The sequenced DNA: TGTGCCAGCTCGCCCCCGGGTCGGACAGGGGAAAACACCATATATTTT. The encoded protein is CASSPPGRTGENTIYF.